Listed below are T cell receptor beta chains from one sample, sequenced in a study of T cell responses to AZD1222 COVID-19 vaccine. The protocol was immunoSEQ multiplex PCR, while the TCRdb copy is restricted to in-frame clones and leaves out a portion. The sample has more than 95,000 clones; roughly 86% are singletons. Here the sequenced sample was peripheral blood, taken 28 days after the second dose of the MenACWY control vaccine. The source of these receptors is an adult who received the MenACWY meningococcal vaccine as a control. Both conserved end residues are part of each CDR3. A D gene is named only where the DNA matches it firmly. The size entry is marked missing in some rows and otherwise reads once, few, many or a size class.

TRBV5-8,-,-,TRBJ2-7,CASSLKQGSYEQYF,TGTGCCAGCAGCTTGAAACAGGGCTCCTACGAGCAGTACTTC
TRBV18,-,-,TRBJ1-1,CASSLQEGVTEAFF,TGTGCCAGCTCACTACAAGAGGGGGTCACTGAAGCTTTCTTT
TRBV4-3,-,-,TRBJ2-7,CASSQDLGRGTSYEQYF,TGCGCCAGCAGCCAAGACCTGGGCAGGGGGACTTCCTACGAGCAGTACTTC
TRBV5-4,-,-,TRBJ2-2,CASSSRTGELFF,TGTGCCAGCAGCTCGCGGACCGGGGAGCTGTTTTTT
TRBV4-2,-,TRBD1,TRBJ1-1,CASSLQGQGNTEAFF,TGTGCCAGCAGCCTCCAGGGACAGGGGAACACTGAAGCTTTCTTT
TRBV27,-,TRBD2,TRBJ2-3,CASSLSGAITRTDTQYF,TGTGCCAGCAGTCTTAGCGGGGCCATAACCCGCACAGATACGCAGTATTTT
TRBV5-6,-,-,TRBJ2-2,CASSLLGANTGELFF,TGTGCCAGCAGCTTGCTTGGGGCGAACACCGGGGAGCTGTTTTTT
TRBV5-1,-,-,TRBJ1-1,CASSLVGDPGTEAFF,TGCGCCAGCAGCTTGGTAGGGGATCCTGGCACTGAAGCTTTCTTT
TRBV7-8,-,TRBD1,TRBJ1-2,CASSLGQEYGYTF,TGTGCCAGCAGCCTAGGACAGGAATATGGCTACACCTTC
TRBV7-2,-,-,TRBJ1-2,CASSLDGGSGGYTF,TGTGCCAGCAGCTTAGATGGGGGCTCGGGAGGCTACACCTTC
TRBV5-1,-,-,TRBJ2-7,CASSTYRSSYEQYF,TGCGCCAGCAGCACGTACAGGAGCTCCTACGAGCAGTACTTC
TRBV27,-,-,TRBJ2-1,CASTPGWGSTYNEQFF,TGTGCCAGCACCCCTGGATGGGGGAGTACCTACAATGAGCAGTTCTTC
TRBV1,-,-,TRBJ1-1,CTSSHPPGQGHRTEAFF,TGCACCAGCAGCCACCCCCCGGGACAGGGACATCGCACTGAAGCTTTCTTT
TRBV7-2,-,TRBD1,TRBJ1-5,CASSQGQGNQPQHF,TGTGCCAGCAGCCAAGGACAGGGGAATCAGCCCCAGCATTTT
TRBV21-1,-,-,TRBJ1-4,CASSKMARGVKLFF,TGTGCCAGCAGCAAAATGGCCAGGGGTGTAAAACTGTTTTTT
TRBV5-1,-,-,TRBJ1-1,CASSTGTQRGTEAFF,TGCGCCAGCAGCACCGGGACGCAACGCGGGACTGAAGCTTTCTTT
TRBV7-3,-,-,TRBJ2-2,CASSPLNTGELFF,TGTGCCAGCAGCCCTTTGAACACCGGGGAGCTGTTTTTT
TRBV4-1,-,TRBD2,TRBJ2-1,CASSQEGGGAMDEQFF,TGCGCCAGCAGCCAAGAGGGCGGGGGGGCTATGGATGAGCAGTTCTTC
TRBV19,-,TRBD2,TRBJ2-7,CASSTPSGGNYEQYF,TGTGCCAGTAGTACGCCTAGCGGGGGGAACTACGAGCAGTACTTC
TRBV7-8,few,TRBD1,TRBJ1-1,CASSLRRGQGNTEAFF,TGTGCCAGCAGCTTAAGACGGGGACAGGGGAACACTGAAGCTTTCTTT
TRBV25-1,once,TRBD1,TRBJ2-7,CASSEQGAYEQYF,TGTGCCAGCAGTGAACAGGGGGCGTACGAACAGTACTTC
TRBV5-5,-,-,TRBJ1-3,CASSLGGYSGNTIYF,TGTGCCAGCAGCTTGGGGGGTTACTCTGGAAACACCATATATTTT
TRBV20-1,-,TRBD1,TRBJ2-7,CSAGDRGEQYF,TGCAGTGCTGGGGACAGAGGCGAGCAGTACTTC
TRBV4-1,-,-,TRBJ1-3,CASSQDPGISGNTIYF,TGCGCCAGCAGCCAAGATCCTGGGATCTCTGGAAACACCATATATTTT
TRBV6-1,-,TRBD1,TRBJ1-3,CASSATPTGVISGNTIYF,TGTGCCAGCAGTGCCACGCCGACAGGGGTGATCTCTGGAAACACCATATATTTT
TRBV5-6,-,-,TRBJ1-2,CASSFPISQGASNYGYTF,TGTGCCAGCAGCTTCCCGATTTCACAGGGAGCGTCTAACTATGGCTACACCTTC
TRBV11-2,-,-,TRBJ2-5,CASSLEVGQETQYF,TGTGCCAGCAGCTTAGAGGTCGGGCAAGAGACCCAGTACTTC
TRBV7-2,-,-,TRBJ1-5,CASSLVYRGGQPQHF,TGTGCCAGCAGCTTGGTCTATAGGGGCGGTCAGCCCCAGCATTTT
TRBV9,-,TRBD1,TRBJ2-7,CASSVGGQGGDEQYF,TGTGCCAGCAGCGTAGGGGGACAGGGAGGAGACGAGCAGTACTTC
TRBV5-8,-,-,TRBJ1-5,CASSLELGGRNFQPQHF,TGTGCCAGCAGCTTGGAACTGGGGGGAAGGAACTTTCAGCCCCAGCATTTT
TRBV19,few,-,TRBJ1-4,CASRQRGLGEKLFF,TGTGCCAGTCGCCAGAGGGGACTGGGAGAAAAACTGTTTTTT
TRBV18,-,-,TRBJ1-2,CASSPLALANYGYTF,TGTGCCAGCTCACCCTTGGCCCTAGCTAACTATGGCTACACCTTC
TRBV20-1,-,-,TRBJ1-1,CSASWFGRADLTEAFF,TGCAGTGCTAGTTGGTTCGGGAGGGCAGACCTTACTGAAGCTTTCTTT
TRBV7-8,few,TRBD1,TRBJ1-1,CASSYTTQDRGGEAFF,TGTGCCAGCAGCTACACAACCCAGGACAGGGGAGGTGAAGCTTTCTTT
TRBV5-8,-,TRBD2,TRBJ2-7,CASSLVAGGTYEQYF,TGTGCCAGCAGCTTGGTGGCGGGGGGGACCTACGAGCAGTACTTC
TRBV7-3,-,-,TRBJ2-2,CASSLAQDTGELFF,TGTGCCAGCAGCTTAGCCCAGGACACCGGGGAGCTGTTTTTT
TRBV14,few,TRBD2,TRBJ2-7,CASSQDPRTSGGLGSYEQYF,TGTGCCAGCAGCCAAGATCCCCGGACTAGCGGGGGTCTCGGGTCCTACGAGCAGTACTTC
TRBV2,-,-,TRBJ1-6,CASRTSRGNSPLHF,TGTGCCAGCAGGACATCCCGAGGCAATTCACCCCTCCACTTT
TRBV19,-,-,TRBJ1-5,CASRNRASNQPQHF,TGTGCCAGCAGGAACAGGGCGAGCAATCAGCCCCAGCATTTT
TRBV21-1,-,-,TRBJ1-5,CASSRRGAYSNQPQHF,TGTGCCAGCAGCAGGAGGGGAGCTTATAGCAATCAGCCCCAGCATTTT
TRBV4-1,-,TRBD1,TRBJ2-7,CASSLTRDSLYEQYF,TGCGCCAGCAGCCTGACCCGGGACAGCCTATACGAGCAGTACTTC
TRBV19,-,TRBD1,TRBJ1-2,CASSTRLGTGARGYGYTF,TGTGCCAGTAGTACAAGGTTAGGGACAGGCGCACGGGGCTATGGCTACACCTTC
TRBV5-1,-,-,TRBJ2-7,CASSSPGRHYEQYF,TGCGCCAGCAGCTCGCCGGGACGGCATTACGAGCAGTACTTC
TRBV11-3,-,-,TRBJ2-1,CASSLYGASHATASEQFF,TGTGCCAGCAGCTTATATGGCGCCAGCCACGCTACCGCGAGTGAGCAGTTCTTC
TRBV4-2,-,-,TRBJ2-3,CASSQESSGYEVSDTQYF,TGTGCCAGCAGCCAAGAGTCCTCCGGGTACGAAGTCTCAGATACGCAGTATTTT
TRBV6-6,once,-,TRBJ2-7,CASSYRGSPASGEQYF,TGTGCCAGCAGTTACCGAGGGTCCCCCGCTTCTGGGGAGCAGTACTTC
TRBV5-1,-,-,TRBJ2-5,CASSLLGGYETQYF,TGCGCCAGCAGCTTATTAGGGGGTTACGAGACCCAGTACTTC
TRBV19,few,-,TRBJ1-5,CASILYGNQPQHF,TGTGCCAGTATTCTATACGGCAATCAGCCCCAGCATTTT
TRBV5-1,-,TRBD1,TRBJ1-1,CASSWTGPNTEAFF,TGCGCCAGCAGCTGGACAGGGCCGAACACTGAAGCTTTCTTT
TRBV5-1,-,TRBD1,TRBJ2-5,CASSLGGTGKETQYF,TGCGCCAGCAGCTTGGGAGGGACAGGGAAGGAGACCCAGTACTTC
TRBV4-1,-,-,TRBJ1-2,CASSLGTTGVNYGYTF,TGCGCCAGCAGCCTAGGAACGACAGGAGTTAACTATGGCTACACCTTC
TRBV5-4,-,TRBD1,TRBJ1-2,CASSHGDRGRSGYTF,TGTGCCAGCAGCCATGGGGACAGGGGGAGGAGTGGCTACACCTTC
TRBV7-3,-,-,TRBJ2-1,CASSSQPRGYNEQFF,TGTGCCAGCAGCTCCCAGCCGAGGGGCTACAATGAGCAGTTCTTC
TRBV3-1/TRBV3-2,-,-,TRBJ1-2,CASSPRDPLYGYTF,TGTGCCAGCAGCCCCAGGGATCCCCTCTATGGCTACACCTTC
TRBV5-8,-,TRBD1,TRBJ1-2,CASSLTNWDSIHYGYTF,TGTGCCAGCAGCTTGACCAACTGGGACAGCATTCACTATGGCTACACCTTC
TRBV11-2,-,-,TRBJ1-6,CASSPLAGLSSYNSPLHF,TGTGCCAGCAGCCCCCTGGCAGGCCTAAGCTCCTATAATTCACCCCTCCACTTT
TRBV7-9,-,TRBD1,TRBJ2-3,CASTLTGPTDTQYF,TGTGCCAGCACCCTGACAGGGCCCACAGATACGCAGTATTTT
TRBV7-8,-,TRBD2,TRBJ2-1,CASSQPAGTSGGLLYNEQFF,TGTGCCAGCAGCCAACCAGCCGGGACTAGCGGGGGCCTACTCTACAATGAGCAGTTCTTC
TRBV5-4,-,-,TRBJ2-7,CASSLNVAAALRIEQYF,TGTGCCAGCAGCTTGAATGTAGCGGCCGCCCTGAGGATCGAGCAGTACTTC